The 23 T cell receptor beta chains listed next were all sequenced from one sample in a study of Tregs in tolerant kidney transplant recipients. This table comes from immunoSEQ multiplex PCR, and its TCRdb copy is limited to in-frame clones, with some not included. The sample lists roughly 64,000 clones, approximately 89% seen once, with under 4.5% in the top ten. Mixed chimerism was transient after nonmyeloablative marrow transplants from related graft donors. Specimen: CD4+ T cells from blood (PBMCs), collected 6 months after the transplant. Source of these receptors: a human patient who received a combined kidney and bone marrow transplant. Part of the T cell pool may stem from the graft donor.

This clone was found once. This rearrangement joins TRBV5-1 to TRBJ1-4; TRBD1 matches at 8 bases. The V segment lost 4 bases and the J segment 8 bases; nucleotides outside the gene matches: 4. Germline values: CDR1 SGHRS, CDR2 YFSETQ. The CDR3 covers 13 residues. The CDR3 nucleotides are TGCGCCAGCAGCGCGACAGGGGCGGAAAAACTGTTTTTT. It translates to CASSATGAEKLFF.

The chain has TRBV11-3 and TRBJ1-1; possibly TRBD1 for D (6 bases). V was shortened by 5 bases and J by 0 bases, with 10 bases between the two germline ends. The V gene's germline CDR1 is SGHNT and CDR2 YENEEA. The length of the CDR3 is 14 residues. CDR3 in amino acids: CASSAQGLNTEAFF. In DNA, the CDR3 is TGTGCCAGCAGCGCCCAGGGGCTGAACACTGAAGCTTTCTTT.

V usage is TRBV5-1 and J usage is TRBJ2-7, with D perhaps TRBD2 (6 bases). CDR3 length equals 14 residues. Germline CDR1 and CDR2: SGHRS and YFSETQ. Trimming left V 6 bases short and J 1 base short, with 14 bases between. CDR3 in DNA: TGCGCCAGCACCGGGTTGCGGGGTTCCTACGAGCAGTACTTC. Translation gives CASTGLRGSYEQYF. Complete variable domain (other parts from reference TRBV5-1 and TRBJ2-7): KAGVTQTPRYLIKTRGQQVTLSCSPISGHRSVSWYQQTPGQGLQFLFEYFSETQRNKGNFPGRFSGRQFSNSRSEMNVSTLELGDSALYLCASTGLRGSYEQYFGPGTRLTVT.

Written as DNA, the CDR3 is TGTGCCAGCAGCGAGGACAGGAACACTGAAGCTTTCTTT. Amino acid sequence: CASSEDRNTEAFF. The chain uses TRBV7-6 and TRBJ1-1; a possible D gene is TRBD1 (6 bases). With 5 bases removed from V and 1 base from J, the gap between germline ends came to 8 bases. This CDR3 comprises 13 residues. From germline, CDR1 is SGHVS and CDR2 FNYEAQ.

The J gene is TRBJ1-1, the V gene TRBV29-1; 8 nucleotides line up with TRBD1. The junction had 8 bases not matched to a gene; V was cut back by 7 bases and J by 1 base. Per germline, CDR1 SQVTM and CDR2 ANQGSEA. The length of the CDR3 is 14 residues. The CDR3 here is CSAARGHGNTEAFF. Written as DNA, the CDR3 is TGCAGCGCCGCCAGGGGGCATGGGAACACTGAAGCTTTCTTT.

This chain joins TRBV6-1 and TRBJ1-1, with TRBD1 as a possible D gene (6 bases). V was trimmed by 7 bases and J by 1 base, leaving 13 bases between them. The CDR3 spans 14 residues. In germline, CDR1 is MNHNS, CDR2 SASEGT. The CDR3 DNA reads TGTGCCAGCATCCGAAGGGGGGGGAACACTGAAGCTTTCTTT. It translates to CASIRRGGNTEAFF.

This clone has just one count. The chain uses TRBV18 and TRBJ1-1; D is uncertain. The CDR3 is made up of 14 amino acids. The ends were cut back, 1 base at V and 3 bases at J, with 9 bases in the middle. The germline CDR1 and CDR2 sequences are KGHSH and LQKENI. In DNA, the CDR3 is TGTGCCAGCTCACCACAGGGAGGAGACACTGAAGCTTTCTTT. Protein product: CASSPQGGDTEAFF.

This chain uses TRBV7-6 with TRBJ2-3, with D maybe TRBD2 (5 bases). The CDR3 runs 16 residues. Germline-derived CDR1 and CDR2 are SGHVS and FNYEAQ. V was cut by 5 bases and J by 3 bases, with 18 bases left in between. The CDR3 region has the DNA TGTGCCAGCAGCCCCCGGGCAGGAAGAGGGACAGATACGCAGTATTTT. This codes for CASSPRAGRGTDTQYF.

V and J are TRBV7-2 and TRBJ2-2, with D unclear. CDR1 and CDR2 from the germline V gene are SGHTA and FQGNSA. This CDR3 is 14 amino acids long. V gave up 2 bases and J gave up 3 bases, with 7 bases separating them. The CDR3 DNA sequence: TGTGCCAGCAGCTTAAGTTCAGACACCGGGGAGCTGTTTTTT. It translates to CASSLSSDTGELFF. Full variable domain (outside the CDR3, taken from reference TRBV7-2 and TRBJ2-2): GAGVSQSPSNKVTEKGKDVELRCDPISGHTALYWYRQSLGQGLEFLIYFQGNSAPDKSGLPSDRFSAERTGGSVSTLTIQRTQQEDSAVYLCASSLSSDTGELFFGEGSRLTVL.

This chain connects TRBV21-1 to TRBJ2-7; the table gives TRBD1 as D, unverified against the DNA. TRBV21-1 is a recognized pseudogene. CDR3 length equals 14 residues. The CDR3 DNA is TGTGCCAGCAGCACCCGACAGGTCTCCTACGAGCAGTACTTC. Translated: CASSTRQVSYEQYF.

The rearrangement uses TRBV15 and TRBJ1-2, with 11 bases aligning to TRBD1. This CDR3 region has 16 residues. V was pared by 0 bases and J by 4 bases, with 4 bases of the junction left unmatched. Germline CDR1 reads LNHNV; CDR2 reads YYDKDF (reference sequence). The CDR3 region is CATSRDQGTGGYGYTF. The CDR3 DNA is TGTGCCACCAGCAGAGATCAAGGGACAGGGGGCTATGGCTACACCTTC.

This CDR3 reads CASRKPGQGARGYTF. CDR3 coding DNA: TGCGCCAGCAGGAAACCGGGACAGGGGGCGCGTGGCTACACCTTC. The chain couples TRBV4-1 to TRBJ1-2; 12 bases agree with TRBD1. Germline CDR1 is MGHRA and CDR2 is YSYEKL. The CDR3 runs 15 residues. V shed 6 bases and J 7 bases; nucleotides not matched to a gene: 9.

The chain has TRBV18 and TRBJ1-1, with 8 bases aligning to TRBD1. Germline CDR1 reads KGHSH; CDR2 reads LQKENI. The V gene end was trimmed by 5 bases and the J gene end by 3 bases; junction bases not matched to a gene: 8. This CDR3 contains 15 residues. The CDR3 DNA reads as TGTGCCAGCTCATTCTACAGGGGGGGGGACACTGAAGCTTTCTTT. It is translated as CASSFYRGGDTEAFF.

This chain uses TRBV13 with TRBJ2-5; 10 bases map to TRBD2. The CDR3 is made up of 14 amino acids. In germline, CDR1 is PRHDT, CDR2 FYEKMQ (reference sequence). J was trimmed by 5 bases and V by 5 bases; bases with no gene match: 5. The CDR3 DNA reads as TGTGCCAGCAGCCGGGCTAGCGGGAGTGAGACCCAGTACTTC. This translates into CASSRASGSETQYF.

This clone turned up a few times. The chain combines TRBV10-3 with TRBJ1-2; D is perhaps TRBD1 (5 bases). From germline, CDR1 is ENHRY and CDR2 SYGVKD. Trimming stripped 11 bases from V and 1 base from J, with 14 bases between. The CDR3 length is 13 residues. The CDR3 protein is CAALDMDNYGYTF. The CDR3, as DNA: TGTGCCGCCCTGGACATGGATAACTATGGCTACACCTTC.

CDR3 sequence reads: CASSLTSGPQETQYF. The CDR3 DNA reads as TGTGCCAGCAGCTTGACTAGCGGGCCGCAAGAGACCCAGTACTTC. The chain uses TRBV5-4 and TRBJ2-5; 9 bases line up with TRBD2. The V gene's germline CDR1 is SGHNT and CDR2 YYREEE (reference sequence). V trimming: 1 base; J trimming: 2 bases; junction bases outside the gene matches: 3. This CDR3 is 15 amino acids long.

The chain joins TRBV30 to TRBJ1-1, with D possibly TRBD1 on 5 matching bases. Trimming removed 3 bases at V and 2 bases at J, with 19 bases between. Germline values: CDR1 GTSNPN, CDR2 SVGIG (reference sequence). This CDR3 comprises 16 residues. CDR3 amino acids: CAWRLAGLWGNTEAFF. CDR3 coding DNA: TGTGCCTGGAGGCTGGCAGGCTTATGGGGCAACACTGAAGCTTTCTTT. The full variable domain, its missing parts supplied by reference TRBV30 and TRBJ1-1, is SQTIHQWPATLVQPVGSPLSLECTVEGTSNPNLYWYRQAAGRGLQLLFYSVGIGQISSEVPQNLSASRPQDRQFILSSKKLLLSDSGFYLCAWRLAGLWGNTEAFFGQGTRLTVV.

A single count supports this clone. V and J are TRBV11-2 and TRBJ2-5; 9 bases are a match to TRBD1. V shed 5 bases and J 5 bases; nucleotides not matched to a gene: 6. The germline gives CDR1 SGHAT, CDR2 FQNNGV. There are 14 residues in the CDR3. The CDR3 spells CASSTNRGLETQYF. Here the CDR3 DNA reads TGTGCCAGCAGCACGAACAGGGGGCTGGAGACCCAGTACTTC. Using reference TRBV11-2 and TRBJ2-5 for the parts outside the CDR3, the full variable domain is EAGVAQSPRYKIIEKRQSVAFWCNPISGHATLYWYQQILGQGPKLLIQFQNNGVVDDSQLPKDRFSAERLKGVDSTLKIQPAKLEDSAVYLCASSTNRGLETQYFGPGTRLLVL.

In this sample, this clone turned up once. The chain carries TRBV4-1 and TRBJ1-4; no reliable D call. V lost 0 bases and J lost 5, with 16 bases in between. From germline, CDR1 is MGHRA and CDR2 YSYEKL. The CDR3 runs to 17 residues. The CDR3 DNA is TGCGCCAGCAGCCAAGATTTACCAGGCACCAGAAATGAAAAACTGTTTTTT. Protein product: CASSQDLPGTRNEKLFF.

The gene calls are TRBV13 and TRBJ2-3; no clear D gene. Trimming took 1 base from V and 2 from J, leaving 7 bases between them. The CDR3 contains 14 residues. Germline V gene data show CDR1 as PRHDT and CDR2 as FYEKMQ (reference sequence). The CDR3 region is CASSLEHNTDTQYF. CDR3 DNA sequence: TGTGCCAGCAGCTTAGAACACAACACAGATACGCAGTATTTT. Filled out from reference TRBV13 and TRBJ2-3, the complete variable domain reads AAGVIQSPRHLIKEKRETATLKCYPIPRHDTVYWYQQGPGQDPQFLISFYEKMQSDKGSIPDRFSAQQFSDYHSELNMSSLELGDSALYFCASSLEHNTDTQYFGPGTRLTVL.

The rearrangement uses TRBV7-9 and TRBJ2-3, with 10 positions matching TRBD1. The CDR3 runs to 15 residues. V gave up 1 base and J gave up 4 bases; unmatched junction bases: 2. The germline CDR1 and CDR2 sequences are SEHNR and FQNEAQ (reference sequence). CDR3 amino acids: CASSLGDRGSDTQYF. The CDR3 DNA reads as TGTGCCAGCAGCTTAGGGGACAGGGGTTCAGATACGCAGTATTTT.

CDR3 bases: TGTGCCAGCAGCCCTAGCGGGGGCAGACAAGAGACCCAGTACTTC. Amino acids: CASSPSGGRQETQYF. This chain connects TRBV5-4 to TRBJ2-7, with 10 positions matching TRBD2. The end of the DNA is better explained by TRBJ2-5, so the J call may be wrong. Germline V gives CDR1 SGHNT, CDR2 YYREEE (reference sequence). The CDR3 contains 15 residues.

There are a few counts of this clone. The chain uses TRBV6-6 and TRBJ1-5; D uncertain. V lost 6 bases, J lost 7 bases, and 19 bases lay in between. The germline CDR1 and CDR2 sequences are MNHNY and SVGAGI (reference sequence). This CDR3 comprises 15 residues. CDR3: CASSPVSRDRQPQHF. The CDR3 bases are TGTGCCAGCAGCCCAGTCTCCCGGGATAGGCAGCCCCAGCATTTT.